This T cell receptor (beta chain) comes out of a study of beta chain features in type 1 diabetes. This clone was counted only a few times. Its cognate antigen is unknown. Points from the study as a whole: Junctions at VDJ sites from type 1 diabetes patients had fewer insertions and more deletions.

Trimming stripped 0 bases from V and 0 bases from J, with 5 bases between. Per the germline V gene, CDR1 is SEHNR and CDR2 is FQNEAQ (reference sequence). The CDR3 is 15 amino acids. Sequenced material consisted of expressed TCRB transcripts (all of the isolated RNA was reverse transcribed). Sequenced by immunoSEQ multiplex PCR; TCRdb stores in-frame clones only, minus some. The repertoire includes some 150,000 clones, more than 9% of them detected once, and 1.3% sits in the top ten. The origin of this receptor is a man between 18 and 29 years old in good health. Sequenced sample: naive CD4+ T cells from blood. The chain couples TRBV7-9 to TRBJ1-4, with D unresolved. The CDR3: CASSLAEATNEKLFF. Here the CDR3 DNA reads TGTGCCAGCAGCTTAGCGGAGGCAACTAATGAAAAACTGTTTTTT.